What follows is one T cell receptor (beta chain) and its context. Its antigen is not yet known. No much larger clone is present one base from it, and per-base qualities are unavailable. The approximately 41 donors, aged 6 to 90 years, were systemically healthy Caucasian individuals from Russia. Around 9.8 milliliters of peripheral blood were collected from each donor into EDTA-treated Vacutainer tubes. Ficoll-Paque density-gradient centrifugation was used to isolate PBMCs, with at least 7 million per sample. Total RNA was extracted from PBMCs with Trizol reagent, with at least 5 micrograms obtained per sample. For every donor, flow cytometry on a PBMC aliquot measured the percentage of naive CD45RAhigh/CD27high T cells. These data are taken from a study of blood T cells in healthy people across ages (dated by TCRdb to between 2014 and 2017). Looking at the study overall: In model experiments, roughly one uniquely barcoded TCR beta cDNA molecule per two T cells was captured by template switching. Using deep sequencing normalized with unique cDNA molecular identifiers, the study measured how TCR beta repertoire diversity changes with age. The donors were divided into four age groups: young (average approximately 15 years), middle-aged (under 40), aged (around 67) and long-lived (about 80). To avoid experimental bias, donors of different ages were spread randomly across the sequencing lanes. Two additional independent replicas of 1 million unique cDNA reads from the same blood draw were analyzed for two donors (one aged 18 to 30 and one aged 80 or older). What the work shows at the level of the full study, not this receptor alone: Observed TCR beta diversity per million T cells fell roughly linearly with age, and a significant reduction was already apparent by age around 39. Compared with the aged group, the long-lived group had more naive CD4+ T cells, fewer expanded clones and increased TCR diversity, suggesting age selection. Conclusive comparison of naive and antigen-experienced compartments was prevented by the profiling of bulk unsorted PBMCs. Estimates of total diversity based on one million sequenced T cells were considered lower bounds and underestimates. Because donor CMV infection status was unknown, age-related changes in expanded clonotypes were potentially confounded. There was a strong correlation between observed TCR beta diversity and the percentage of naive T cells measured by flow cytometry.

From the cysteine through the phenylalanine, the CDR3 covers 14 amino acids. This entry keeps only the CDR3 DNA: 42 bases, framed from base 1. Library preparation used 5' RACE. Sequencing took place on an Illumina HiSeq 2500. A second about 7 to 11 cycle PCR used a sample-barcoded 5' primer and a J-beta primer mix. A template-switch 5' adaptor carrying 12 random nucleotides introduced a unique molecular identifier onto each TCR beta cDNA molecule. Each sample yielded at least 2.5 million CDR3-containing paired-end reads. All of the RNA was converted into first-strand cDNA using the Mint cDNA synthesis kit, with a TRBC-specific oligonucleotide serving as the primer. Following uracil-DNA glycosylase treatment, a first 18-cycle PCR with universal primers M1SS and BC2_uni_R was performed on all cDNA. From the authors' description of their analysis: For normalization, 1 million high-quality reads, each with a distinct molecular identifier, were randomly selected from each sample. Instead of being binned into consensus sequences, reads with shared molecular identifiers were discarded. MiTCR, with a Q25 quality threshold and the strictest error-elimination algorithm, was used for CDR3 identification, clonotype clustering and error correction. A nonparametric unseen species model with Euler transformation was used to estimate a lower bound on total TCR beta diversity. TCRdb's own reprocessing of the public reads used fastp at Q25 and MiXCR and kept productive beta chains. A single entry per CDR3 protein holds the most common genes and DNA from its merged rows. TCRdb, not the original authors, processed these V and J calls. The sample includes approximately 820,000 distinct CDR3 sequences, with around 43% observed a single time. The top ten clones comprise under 20% of the sample.

The rearranged chain carries TRBV21-1 and TRBJ2-7. TRBV21-1 is classified as a pseudogene. This receptor was taken from a man aged 55 to 70 in good health. The sequencing input was blood. Here the CDR3 is given as CASSKESQPYEQYF. At the DNA level, the sequence is TGTGCCAGCAGCAAAGAAAGTCAGCCCTACGAGCAGTACTTC.